This is a list of T cell receptor beta chains from one sample in a study of blood T cell repertoires in COVID-19. The table came from immunoSEQ multiplex PCR; TCRdb's copy has only in-frame clones and leaves some out. The table records 150,000 to 200,000 clones, about 88% of them present only once. Sequencing was performed on peripheral blood. These receptors all come from a man in his forties with active or convalescent COVID-19. CDR3s include the opening cysteine and the closing phenylalanine or tryptophan. D genes are given only for firm matches. Part of the rows lack a size; the others show once, few, many or a class for expanded clones.

>.|TRBV7-9|TRBJ1-3|few
CASTFRGGVGAGNTIYF
TGTGCCAGCACCTTCAGAGGGGGAGTGGGTGCTGGAAACACCATATATTTT
>.|TRBV12-3/TRBV12-4|TRBJ1-3|.
CASSFMGNTIYF
TGTGCCAGCAGTTTCATGGGAAACACCATATATTTT
>TRBD1|TRBV7-2|TRBJ2-3|.
CASSLGGQGTDTQYF
TGTGCCAGCAGCTTAGGGGGACAGGGGACAGATACGCAGTATTTT
>TRBD1|TRBV19|TRBJ2-7|.
CASSTRGQGATLEQYF
TGTGCCAGTAGTACCCGCGGACAGGGCGCTACGTTGGAGCAGTACTTC
>.|TRBV11-1|TRBJ1-2|.
CASSIDRSPNYGYTF
TGTGCCAGCAGCATAGACAGAAGCCCAAACTATGGCTACACCTTC
>.|TRBV5-4|TRBJ2-7|.
CASSSPGYEQYF
TGTGCCAGCAGCTCCCCGGGCTACGAGCAGTACTTC
>.|TRBV15|TRBJ2-1|.
CATSRGGGRADEQFF
TGTGCCACCAGCCGGGGAGGGGGGAGGGCGGATGAGCAGTTCTTC
>.|TRBV7-9|TRBJ1-5|.
CASSHDTISNQPQHF
TGTGCCAGCAGCCACGACACGATTAGCAATCAGCCCCAGCATTTT
>.|TRBV7-2|TRBJ2-3|.
CASSLLDTQYF
TGTGCCAGCAGCCTACTCGATACGCAGTATTTT
>TRBD1|TRBV2|TRBJ1-2|.
CASTKGGQGAYGYTF
TGTGCCAGCACCAAAGGAGGCCAGGGGGCCTATGGCTACACCTTC
>TRBD1|TRBV6-1|TRBJ1-2|.
CASSGNRGGSDYGYTF
TGTGCCAGCAGTGGAAACAGGGGTGGGTCAGACTATGGCTACACCTTC
>.|TRBV9|TRBJ1-6|.
CASSVGQGQSPLHF
TGTGCCAGCAGCGTAGGCCAGGGCCAGTCACCCCTCCACTTT
>TRBD1|TRBV10-3|TRBJ1-4|.
CAISETRTGANEKLFF
TGTGCCATCAGTGAAACCCGGACAGGGGCTAATGAAAAACTGTTTTTT
>TRBD1|TRBV18|TRBJ1-1|.
CASSPGQGGTEAFF
TGTGCCAGCTCACCTGGACAGGGAGGTACTGAAGCTTTCTTT
>TRBD1|TRBV28|TRBJ1-1|few
CASSLGTGISISAFF
TGTGCCAGCAGTTTAGGGACAGGAATATCTATTTCAGCTTTCTTT
>.|TRBV19|TRBJ1-3|.
CASSMATGYGNTIYF
TGTGCCAGTAGTATGGCTACGGGGTATGGAAACACCATATATTTT
>.|TRBV6-6|TRBJ1-6|.
CASSQDRAEYNSPLHF
TGTGCCAGCAGTCAGGACAGAGCAGAATATAATTCACCCCTCCACTTT
>.|TRBV7-3|TRBJ2-7|.
CASSIRQDGFAEQYF
TGTGCCAGCAGTATCAGACAGGATGGCTTTGCCGAGCAGTACTTC
>TRBD2|TRBV5-4|TRBJ2-3|.
CASSFTSVGTDTQYF
TGTGCCAGCAGCTTTACTAGCGTTGGCACAGATACGCAGTATTTT
>.|TRBV5-5|TRBJ1-6|.
CASSLAADNSPLHF
TGTGCCAGCAGCTTAGCAGCGGATAATTCACCCCTCCACTTT
>.|TRBV7-2|TRBJ2-1|.
CASSLVRGRGEQFF
TGTGCCAGCAGCTTAGTTAGGGGGAGGGGTGAGCAGTTCTTC
>.|TRBV27|TRBJ1-6|.
CASSLGVWTRDSPLHF
TGTGCCAGCAGTTTAGGTGTCTGGACTAGAGATTCACCCCTCCACTTT
>.|TRBV7-9|TRBJ1-3|.
CASSASGNSGNTIYF
TGTGCCAGCAGCGCCTCAGGAAACTCTGGAAACACCATATATTTT
>.|TRBV9|TRBJ1-3|few
CASSVGGLMGNTIYF
TGTGCCAGCAGCGTAGGGGGCCTCATGGGAAACACCATATATTTT
>.|TRBV19|TRBJ1-1|.
CASRLGGHTEAFF
TGTGCCAGTAGGTTGGGGGGGCACACTGAAGCTTTCTTT
>.|TRBV19|TRBJ2-4|.
CASSIRPDRGIQYF
TGTGCCAGTAGTATTAGGCCCGACCGCGGCATTCAGTACTTC
>TRBD1|TRBV5-1|TRBJ2-5|.
CASSSQGLQETQYF
TGCGCCAGCAGCTCACAGGGGTTACAAGAGACCCAGTACTTC
>.|TRBV18|TRBJ1-5|.
CASSLVREHQPQHF
TGTGCCAGCTCCCTCGTGAGGGAACATCAGCCCCAGCATTTT
>TRBD1|TRBV2|TRBJ1-2|.
CASGQEGYYGYTF
TGTGCCAGCGGACAGGAGGGTTACTATGGCTACACCTTC
>TRBD1|TRBV5-4|TRBJ1-4|.
CASSTGQGQNEKLFF
TGTGCCAGCAGCACGGGACAGGGACAGAATGAAAAACTGTTTTTT
>.|TRBV12-5|TRBJ2-2|few
CASGSPGAAGELFF
TGTGCTAGTGGGTCTCCAGGGGCGGCCGGGGAGCTGTTTTTT
>.|TRBV5-8|TRBJ2-6|.
CASSERPRFGANVLTF
TGTGCCAGCTCGGAACGGCCCAGGTTTGGGGCCAACGTCCTGACTTTC
>.|TRBV24-1|TRBJ1-5|.
CATSSGTGGISNQPQHF
TGTGCCACCAGCTCCGGGACCGGGGGTATTAGCAATCAGCCCCAGCATTTT
>TRBD1|TRBV24-1|TRBJ2-7|.
CATSDAGTAQYEQYF
TGTGCCACCAGTGACGCCGGGACAGCACAATACGAGCAGTACTTC
>.|TRBV19|TRBJ1-3|.
CASNPIILQGPGNTIYF
TGTGCCAGCAATCCGATAATACTTCAGGGTCCTGGAAACACCATATATTTT
>.|TRBV18|TRBJ1-4|.
CASSPMTGSNEKLFF
TGTGCCAGCTCACCAATGACAGGATCTAATGAAAAACTGTTTTTT
>.|TRBV19|TRBJ2-1|.
CASSIQGSYNEQFF
TGTGCCAGTAGTATTCAGGGATCCTACAATGAGCAGTTCTTC
>.|TRBV9|TRBJ1-1|.
CASSVAGRGTPNTEAFF
TGTGCCAGCAGCGTAGCTGGGAGGGGAACTCCGAACACTGAAGCTTTCTTT
>.|TRBV7-9|TRBJ1-2|.
CASSPRATGLYGYTF
TGTGCCAGCAGCCCCAGAGCGACGGGGTTATATGGCTACACCTTC
>.|TRBV5-8|TRBJ1-1|.
CASSPGYVTEAFF
TGTGCCAGCAGCCCAGGGTACGTCACTGAAGCTTTCTTT
>TRBD2|TRBV7-6|TRBJ2-5|.
CASSKGLAGGQETQYF
TGTGCCAGCAGCAAGGGACTAGCGGGGGGACAAGAGACCCAGTACTTC
>TRBD2|TRBV5-1|TRBJ2-1|once
CASSFRLGRGAPQGGNEQFF
TGCGCCAGCAGCTTCCGTCTTGGGCGGGGGGCCCCCCAAGGGGGCAATGAGCAGTTCTTC
>TRBD2|TRBV10-3|TRBJ2-2|.
CAISESSGSGTGELFF
TGTGCCATCAGTGAGTCTAGCGGGAGTGGGACCGGGGAGCTGTTTTTT
>.|TRBV19|TRBJ1-5|.
CASSPGHRSNQPQHF
TGTGCCAGTAGCCCGGGACACAGAAGCAATCAGCCCCAGCATTTT
>.|TRBV19|TRBJ2-7|.
CASSLSEALRSSYEQYF
TGTGCCAGTAGCCTCAGTGAGGCCTTAAGGAGCTCCTACGAGCAGTACTTC
>TRBD2|TRBV6-7|TRBJ2-2|.
CASSSGTSGRPSMNTGELFF
TGTGCCAGCAGTTCCGGGACTAGCGGGAGGCCATCGATGAACACCGGGGAGCTGTTTTTT
>TRBD1|TRBV28|TRBJ1-2|.
CASSYRDRFNYGYTF
TGTGCCAGCAGCTACCGGGACAGATTTAACTATGGCTACACCTTC
>.|TRBV12-3/TRBV12-4|TRBJ2-7|.
CASSLGRTYEQYF
TGTGCCAGCAGTTTGGGCCGAACCTACGAGCAGTACTTC
>.|TRBV19|TRBJ1-2|once
CASTSRGGNYGYTF
TGTGCCAGTACTTCCCGGGGGGGTAACTATGGCTACACCTTC
>.|TRBV18|TRBJ2-3|.
CASSPPEKRDTQYF
TGTGCCAGCTCACCACCTGAGAAGCGAGATACGCAGTATTTT
>TRBD1|TRBV5-1|TRBJ1-1|.
CASSQGTGNTEAFF
TGCGCCAGCAGCCAGGGGACAGGGAACACTGAAGCTTTCTTT
>TRBD1|TRBV2|TRBJ2-2|.
CASSGTGKLSTGELFF
TGTGCCAGCAGTGGGACAGGGAAGTTAAGCACCGGGGAGCTGTTTTTT
>.|TRBV11-2|TRBJ1-2|.
CASSRSGTRNGYTF
TGTGCCAGCAGTAGGTCCGGGACACGAAATGGCTACACCTTC
>.|TRBV9|TRBJ1-5|few
CASSVDYGNQPQHF
TGTGCCAGCAGCGTTGACTATGGCAATCAGCCCCAGCATTTT
>TRBD1|TRBV28|TRBJ2-1|.
CAASGSLGGFEQFF
TGTGCCGCGAGCGGTTCTCTAGGGGGCTTTGAGCAGTTCTTC